This T cell receptor beta chain was documented in a study of Graves' ophthalmopathy and Graves' hyperthyroidism. Study-wide findings and caveats: Both an approximately 70% sensitivity and an approximately 72% specificity characterized the model's predictions of ophthalmopathy progression.

Ineligible for inclusion were patients with other autoimmune diseases, uncontrolled infections, pregnancy or lactation. RNA transcripts provided the template for amplifying TCR beta CDR3 regions. A first-round RT-PCR used HTBI primers, followed by a second-round multiplex PCR. Each CDR3 protein is one row after TCRdb ran MiXCR on the multiplex PCR reads. This table holds around 340,000 distinct CDR3 sequences, under 20% found once. This clonotype was seen ten or more times. The antigen is undetermined. Sequenced material: peripheral blood. The source is an adult man with Graves' ophthalmopathy.

Here the CDR3 DNA reads TGTGCCAGCAGCTCTACAGGGGGACTCGAATACTTC. It is translated as CASSSTGGLEYF. J is TRBJ2-7 and V is TRBV12-3 or TRBV12-4; 8 bases line up with TRBD1. The CDR3 has 12 amino acids. V gave up 6 bases and J gave up 13 bases; unmatched junction bases: 11.